These 29 T cell receptor beta chains were sequenced from one sample in a study of PD-1 blockade in classical Hodgkin lymphoma. Time point denoted: newly diagnosed, previously untreated cHL patient sample. CD4+ T cells were purified from thawed PBMCs by magnetic negative selection. Generated by immunoSEQ multiplex PCR, the TCRdb table keeps only in-frame clones and is missing some. The data contain tens of thousands of clones, 85% to 95% of them singletons. The sample taken for sequencing was CD4+ T cells from blood. Receptors were obtained from a human donor with classical Hodgkin lymphoma.

The chain links TRBV6-7 to TRBJ1-6; TRBD1 matches 7 bases. TRBV6-7 is designated an ORF whose function remains uncertain. The CDR3 consists of 18 residues. Trimming took 2 bases from V and 2 from J; bases not matched to a gene: 9. CDR3 nucleotides: TGTGCCAGCAGTTACGCAAATAAAAGGGGGCCCTATAATTCACCCCTCCACTTT. Residues: CASSYANKRGPYNSPLHF.

The chain employs TRBV6-6 and TRBJ2-5; 9 bases fit TRBD2. The last part of the DNA fits TRBJ2-7 better; the J call may be wrong. Per germline, CDR1 MNHNY and CDR2 SVGAGI (reference sequence). This CDR3 comprises 16 residues. This CDR3 is CASSYLGSGGLYEQYF. CDR3 nucleotides: TGTGCCAGCAGTTACCTTGGGAGCGGGGGGCTCTACGAGCAGTACTTC.

The genes are TRBV7-2 and TRBJ1-2; 8 nucleotides agree with TRBD1. Germline trimming cut 0 bases from V and 6 bases from J; bases unmatched to any gene: 12. The CDR3 is made up of 17 amino acids. The germline V gene encodes CDR1 SGHTA and CDR2 FQGNSA. In DNA form, the CDR3 reads TGTGCCAGCAGCTTAGCCGAAATCTGGGACAGGCGTCATGGCTACACCTTC. This sequence encodes CASSLAEIWDRRHGYTF.

V and J are TRBV11-2 and TRBJ2-5, with 11 bases aligning to TRBD2. The trim removed 4 bases at V and 5 bases at J, leaving 18 bases unmatched. Germline-derived CDR1 and CDR2 are SGHAT and FQNNGV. The CDR3 totals 19 residues. This CDR3 reads CASSSREPSGGYLWETQYF. CDR3 DNA sequence: TGTGCCAGCAGCTCAAGGGAGCCTAGCGGGGGGTACCTGTGGGAGACCCAGTACTTC.

The chain carries TRBV5-6 and TRBJ2-1; tentatively, D is TRBD1 (5 bases). The germline V gene encodes CDR1 SGHDT and CDR2 YYEEEE. The V end lost 0 bases, the J end lost 7 bases, and 14 bases lay between the germline ends. The CDR3 spans 15 residues. The CDR3 region is CASSLDQGWVNEQFF. CDR3 coding DNA: TGTGCCAGCAGCTTGGATCAGGGATGGGTGAATGAGCAGTTCTTC.

This rearrangement joins TRBV27 to TRBJ2-7; D call uncertain. This CDR3 contains 13 residues. The germline V gene encodes CDR1 MNHEY and CDR2 SMNVEV (reference sequence). Trimming left V 4 bases short and J 5 bases short, with 12 bases between. As DNA, the CDR3 is TGTGCCAGCAGTTCCTACCGTACTAACGAGCAGTACTTC. Residues: CASSSYRTNEQYF.

The CDR3 reads CASSPRGDTQYF. The DNA of the CDR3 is TGCGCCAGCAGCCCCAGGGGAGATACGCAGTATTTT. V usage is TRBV5-1 and J usage is TRBJ2-3; tentative D call: TRBD1 (6 bases). Germline-derived CDR1 and CDR2 are SGHRS and YFSETQ. The V end lost 4 bases, the J end lost 5 bases, and 8 bases lay between the germline ends. The CDR3 spans 12 residues.

The chain employs TRBV30 and TRBJ1-1; no firm D call. In germline, CDR1 is GTSNPN, CDR2 SVGIG (reference sequence). The CDR3 is 13 residues long. The V gene lost 0 bases and the J gene lost 5 bases, with 10 bases spanning the gap. The CDR3 coding sequence is TGTGCCTGGAGTGTGGCAGTGTCAACTGAAGCTTTCTTT. It codes for CAWSVAVSTEAFF.

The CDR3, as DNA: TGTGCCAGCAGCCTTCGGGACTACTACACAGATACGCAGTATTTT. Amino acid sequence: CASSLRDYYTDTQYF. This chain uses TRBV9 with TRBJ2-3, with TRBD2 matching over 7 bases. The germline gives CDR1 SGDLS, CDR2 YYNGEE. The V and J ends lost 4 bases and 2 bases, in that order; junction bases with no gene match: 7. The CDR3 runs 15 residues.

J is TRBJ2-5 and V is TRBV28; a weak D match, TRBD1 (6 bases). Between the trimmed V and J ends, which lost 3 bases and 1 base, there was a span of 9 bases. The CDR3 consists of 14 residues. Germline V CDR1 and CDR2: MDHEN, SYDVKM. The CDR3 region is CASSFRGGQETQYF. CDR3 bases: TGTGCCAGCAGTTTCAGAGGGGGCCAAGAGACCCAGTACTTC. The full variable domain, completed using reference TRBV28 and TRBJ2-5, is DVKVTQSSRYLVKRTGEKVFLECVQDMDHENMFWYRQDPGLGLRLIYFSYDVKMKEKGDIPEGYSVSREKKERFSLILESASTNQTSMYLCASSFRGGQETQYFGPGTRLLVL.

The chain is built from TRBV2 and TRBJ2-7, with 8 bases aligning to TRBD1. J gave up 6 bases and V 6 bases, and 10 bases lay outside the gene matches. Germline assignment: CDR1 SNHLY and CDR2 FYNNEI. The CDR3 runs 14 residues. For the CDR3, the DNA is TGTGCCAGCAGCACGACAGGGGCGGGTAGCGAGCAGTACTTC. This translates into CASSTTGAGSEQYF.

This rearrangement joins TRBV6-1 to TRBJ1-6; tentatively, D is TRBD1 (5 bases). Germline V CDR1 and CDR2: MNHNS, SASEGT. Trimming shortened V by 8 bases and J by 0 bases, and 11 bases separated the two germline ends. The CDR3 extends over 15 amino acids. The CDR3 sequence: CASLGQNSYNSPLHF. CDR3 coding DNA: TGTGCCAGCCTGGGGCAGAACTCCTATAATTCACCCCTCCACTTT.

This chain uses TRBV2 with TRBJ1-1, with D possibly matching TRBD1 (5 bases). With 8 bases removed from V and 0 bases from J, the gap between germline ends came to 10 bases. The germline gives CDR1 SNHLY, CDR2 FYNNEI. The CDR3 has 13 residues. The CDR3 loop reads CASVGHLNTEAFF. For the CDR3, the DNA is TGTGCCAGCGTCGGACACTTGAACACTGAAGCTTTCTTT.

The chain has TRBV6-5 and TRBJ2-1; TRBD2 might be the D (6 bases). The V end lost 2 bases, the J end lost 4 bases, and 6 bases lay between the germline ends. The CDR3 loop spans 13 amino acids. The germline V gene has CDR1 MNHEY and CDR2 SVGAGI. CDR3 loop: CASSYRGYNEQFF. The DNA of the CDR3 is TGTGCCAGCAGTTACCGGGGGTACAATGAGCAGTTCTTC.

This clone has only one observation. V is TRBV30 and J is TRBJ1-6, with unresolved D. In germline, CDR1 is GTSNPN, CDR2 SVGIG (reference sequence). The length of the CDR3 is 13 residues. V was trimmed by 2 bases and J by 4 bases, leaving 6 bases between them. In DNA form, the CDR3 reads TGTGCCTGGAGTATGAGTTATAATTCACCCCTCCACTTT. Amino acid sequence: CAWSMSYNSPLHF. Full variable domain (remainder filled in from reference TRBV30 and TRBJ1-6): SQTIHQWPATLVQPVGSPLSLECTVEGTSNPNLYWYRQAAGRGLQLLFYSVGIGQISSEVPQNLSASRPQDRQFILSSKKLLLSDSGFYLCAWSMSYNSPLHFGNGTRLTVT.

The chain links TRBV2 to TRBJ2-6, with D possibly being TRBD2 (5 bases). V was cut by 8 bases and J by 2 bases, with 13 bases left in between. Looked up from germline, CDR1 is SNHLY and CDR2 is FYNNEI. The CDR3 sequence is 15 residues long. The CDR3 reads CASALYGAGANVLTF. The CDR3 nucleotides are TGTGCCAGCGCCCTTTACGGGGCTGGGGCCAACGTCCTGACTTTC.

The DNA of the CDR3 is TGCGCCAGCAGCTTGACGGGACAGGGGACTGAAGCTTTCTTT. This translates into CASSLTGQGTEAFF. The rearrangement links TRBV5-1 to TRBJ1-1, with 10 bases aligning to TRBD1. V lost 1 base to trimming and J lost 5 bases; unmatched junction nucleotides: 2. The length of the CDR3 is 14 residues. Germline values: CDR1 SGHRS, CDR2 YFSETQ.

The chain couples TRBV28 to TRBJ2-1; possible D gene TRBD2, 7 bases. The V gene lost 4 bases and the J gene lost 7 bases, with 20 bases spanning the gap. The germline gives CDR1 MDHEN, CDR2 SYDVKM. This CDR3 is 16 amino acids long. The DNA of the CDR3 is TGTGCCAGCAGTTCATTACGCAGGGGAGGGGGGAATGAGCAGTTCTTC. Its protein product is CASSSLRRGGGNEQFF.

V usage is TRBV5-1 and J usage is TRBJ1-2, with a tentative D call TRBD1 (5 bases). The germline CDR1 and CDR2 sequences are SGHRS and YFSETQ. The germline V and J ends were trimmed by 4 bases and 7 bases, with 14 bases remaining between them. The CDR3 runs 13 residues. The DNA for the CDR3 is TGCGCCAGCAGCCTCGACACCGGGGGTGGCTACACCTTC. Translated: CASSLDTGGGYTF.

The CDR3 DNA reads TGTGCCAGCAGTTACGGCGGACAGGGCGAGGATGAGCAGTTCTTC. Translating it yields CASSYGGQGEDEQFF. J is TRBJ2-1 and V is TRBV6-5; 8 bases line up with TRBD1. This CDR3 comprises 15 residues. In germline, CDR1 is MNHEY, CDR2 SVGAGI. Trimming removed 2 bases from V and 8 bases from J; junction bases left unmatched: 8.

The V call is TRBV7-8, the J call TRBJ1-5; tentative D call: TRBD1 (6 bases). CDR3 length equals 12 residues. Germline V gene data show CDR1 as SGHVS and CDR2 as FQNEAQ. Trimming pared 5 bases from V and 6 bases from J, leaving 8 bases between. The CDR3 loop reads CASSLQGQPQHF. The CDR3 nucleotides are TGTGCCAGCAGCCTACAGGGTCAGCCCCAGCATTTT.

For the CDR3, the DNA is TGTGCCAGCAGACCCCGGGTAGCGGGGCTTTTCAATGAGCAGTTCTTC. It encodes CASRPRVAGLFNEQFF. J is TRBJ2-1 and V is TRBV27; 8 nucleotides agree with TRBD2. CDR1 and CDR2 (germline): MNHEY, SMNVEV (reference sequence). V trimming: 6 bases; J trimming: 6 bases; junction bases outside the gene matches: 13. The CDR3 is 16 residues long.

The chain is built from TRBV30 and TRBJ1-2; 8 bases match TRBD1. The junction had 8 bases not matched to a gene; V was cut back by 3 bases and J by 8 bases. This CDR3 contains 13 residues. CDR1 and CDR2 (germline): GTSNPN, SVGIG (reference sequence). The CDR3 region has the DNA TGTGCCTGGAGCCTACAGGGGGTCTCGGGCTACACCTTC. Its translation: CAWSLQGVSGYTF. Supplemented by reference TRBV30 and TRBJ1-2, the full variable domain reads SQTIHQWPATLVQPVGSPLSLECTVEGTSNPNLYWYRQAAGRGLQLLFYSVGIGQISSEVPQNLSASRPQDRQFILSSKKLLLSDSGFYLCAWSLQGVSGYTFGSGTRLTVV.

V gene TRBV19 combines with J gene TRBJ1-5, with D unclear. There are 13 residues in the CDR3. The germline V gene encodes CDR1 LNHDA and CDR2 SQIVND (reference sequence). V lost 6 bases, J lost 0 bases, and 6 bases lay in between. The CDR3, as DNA: TGTGCCAGTAGCAAGTATAGCAATCAGCCCCAGCATTTT. Translation: CASSKYSNQPQHF.

V gene TRBV28 combines with J gene TRBJ1-3; D gene ambiguous. The germline V gene has CDR1 MDHEN and CDR2 SYDVKM. The CDR3 sequence is 14 residues long. V gave up 3 bases and J gave up 0 bases, with 6 bases separating them. The CDR3 coding sequence is TGTGCCAGCAGTTTGAGCCTCTCTGGAAACACCATATATTTT. It specifies CASSLSLSGNTIYF.

The chain uses TRBV5-5 and TRBJ1-2, with 8 bases identical to TRBD1. The junction had 12 bases not matched to a gene; V was cut back by 3 bases and J by 8 bases. The CDR3 consists of 15 residues. CDR1 is SGHKS, CDR2 YYEKEE, per germline (reference sequence). CDR3 coding DNA: TGTGCCAGCAGCTCCCTCGACAGGGGTGGAATGGGCTACACCTTC. Its translation: CASSSLDRGGMGYTF.

This chain connects TRBV5-4 to TRBJ1-2; 9 nucleotides match TRBD1. Trimming cost V 3 bases and J 7 bases; bases outside gene matches: 7. This CDR3 comprises 14 residues. Germline V lookup: CDR1 SGHNT, CDR2 YYREEE (reference sequence). CDR3 in amino acids: CASSYRDRVTGYTF. The CDR3 nucleotides read TGTGCCAGCAGCTACCGGGACAGGGTGACTGGCTACACCTTC.

V gene TRBV19 combines with J gene TRBJ2-1; D may match TRBD1 or TRBD2 (5 bases each). The CDR3 length is 16 residues. With 3 bases removed from V and 5 bases from J, the gap between germline ends came to 17 bases. Germline CDR1 LNHDA, CDR2 SQIVND (reference sequence). This chain's CDR3 is CASSIGQGRPHNEQFF. The CDR3, as DNA: TGTGCCAGTAGTATTGGGCAGGGACGACCGCACAATGAGCAGTTCTTC. The variable domain in full, with the rest retrieved from reference TRBV19 and TRBJ2-1, is DGGITQSPKYLFRKEGQNVTLSCEQNLNHDAMYWYRQDPGQGLRLIYYSQIVNDFQKGDIAEGYSVSREKKESFPLTVTSAQKNPTAFYLCASSIGQGRPHNEQFFGPGTRLTVL.

The chain is built from TRBV7-9 and TRBJ2-2, with D perhaps being TRBD1 or TRBD2 (5 bases each). Germline V gene data show CDR1 as SEHNR and CDR2 as FQNEAQ (reference sequence). The CDR3 consists of 16 residues. V was trimmed by 1 base and J by 4 bases, leaving 13 bases between them. CDR3 sequence: CASSLDPGTRTGELFF. CDR3 nucleotides: TGTGCCAGCAGCTTAGATCCGGGGACCCGCACCGGGGAGCTGTTTTTT. The whole variable domain, filled in from reference TRBV7-9 and TRBJ2-2, reads DTGVSQNPRHKITKRGQNVTFRCDPISEHNRLYWYRQTLGQGPEFLTYFQNEAQLEKSRLLSDRFSAERPKGSFSTLEIQRTEQGDSAMYLCASSLDPGTRTGELFFGEGSRLTVL.